These T cell receptor beta chains were read from a single sample in a study of shared clonotypes between healthy human individuals. Some clones are missing from TCRdb's copy, which holds only in-frame ones; the method was immunoSEQ multiplex PCR. The sample consists of about 2 million clones, about 95% of them appearing once. Specimen: naive CD8+ T cells sorted from blood. These receptors were taken from a man aged 18 to 29 in good health. CDR3s include the opening cysteine and the closing phenylalanine or tryptophan. The order of the fields is V gene, J gene, CDR3 protein.

v_call: TRBV7-7; j_call: TRBJ2-5; cdr3_aa: CASSLRPGLQETQYF
v_call: TRBV7-2; j_call: TRBJ1-3; cdr3_aa: CASSLDRSSGNTIYF
v_call: TRBV28; j_call: TRBJ1-2; cdr3_aa: CASSSHPGEAHYGYTF
v_call: TRBV9; j_call: TRBJ1-1; cdr3_aa: CASSPTDGNTEAFF
v_call: TRBV6-5; j_call: TRBJ1-1; cdr3_aa: CASSLGPGGGAEAFF
v_call: TRBV7-9; j_call: TRBJ2-7; cdr3_aa: CASSPAGIFYEQYF
v_call: TRBV10-3; j_call: TRBJ1-2; cdr3_aa: CAINDRDGGYTF
v_call: TRBV6-5; j_call: TRBJ1-4; cdr3_aa: CASSYSVKATNEKLFF
v_call: TRBV30; j_call: TRBJ1-1; cdr3_aa: CAWSVAGFNTEAFF
v_call: TRBV7-8; j_call: TRBJ2-3; cdr3_aa: CASSLASGRARDTQYF
v_call: TRBV7-9; j_call: TRBJ2-5; cdr3_aa: CASSLGTGAWETQYF
v_call: TRBV6-1; j_call: TRBJ1-1; cdr3_aa: CASSERLNGKGRGPEAFF
v_call: TRBV19; j_call: TRBJ2-1; cdr3_aa: CAGGDGDEQFF
v_call: TRBV9; j_call: TRBJ1-2; cdr3_aa: CASSVESPGTGTSGYTF
v_call: TRBV27; j_call: TRBJ2-2; cdr3_aa: CASSSQPGHHGELFF
v_call: TRBV15; j_call: TRBJ2-7; cdr3_aa: CATSSERLYPYEQYF
v_call: TRBV5-1; j_call: TRBJ1-1; cdr3_aa: CASSPQAPMNTEAFF
v_call: TRBV27; j_call: TRBJ1-1; cdr3_aa: CASSFGWMNTEAFF
v_call: TRBV4-3; j_call: TRBJ1-2; cdr3_aa: CASSQFNAGPYGYTF
v_call: TRBV13; j_call: TRBJ2-3; cdr3_aa: CASSLEGRTQYF
v_call: TRBV28; j_call: TRBJ1-4; cdr3_aa: CASSGGPDVREKLFF
v_call: TRBV5-6; j_call: TRBJ2-5; cdr3_aa: CASSSDKEAETQYF
v_call: TRBV2; j_call: TRBJ2-7; cdr3_aa: CASSVTSGETYEQYF
v_call: TRBV5-1; j_call: TRBJ2-7; cdr3_aa: CASSAAPGSYEQYF
v_call: TRBV7-2; j_call: TRBJ2-1; cdr3_aa: CASSLDAGPSILPHNEQFF
v_call: TRBV11-2; j_call: TRBJ2-1; cdr3_aa: CASSLNYNEQFF
v_call: TRBV27; j_call: TRBJ2-7; cdr3_aa: CASSLTWGAYEQYF
v_call: TRBV7-2; j_call: TRBJ2-4; cdr3_aa: CASSLGSGANIQYF
v_call: TRBV14; j_call: TRBJ2-7; cdr3_aa: CASSLGTGPFYEQYF
v_call: TRBV7-9; j_call: TRBJ1-1; cdr3_aa: CASSLLGGQTEAFF
v_call: TRBV5-4; j_call: TRBJ1-2; cdr3_aa: CASRFVGGDYGYTF
v_call: TRBV4-3; j_call: TRBJ1-1; cdr3_aa: CASSQRLGQPNTEAFF
v_call: TRBV5-6; j_call: TRBJ1-3; cdr3_aa: CASSLGSSGNTIYF
v_call: TRBV5-5; j_call: TRBJ2-3; cdr3_aa: CASRDTPGDTQYF
v_call: TRBV5-1; j_call: TRBJ1-5; cdr3_aa: CASSLWAGDQPQHF
v_call: TRBV9; j_call: TRBJ2-2; cdr3_aa: CASSAGTGELFF
v_call: TRBV7-7; j_call: TRBJ2-1; cdr3_aa: CASSLGPGGINEQFF
v_call: TRBV5-4; j_call: TRBJ2-7; cdr3_aa: CASSDAGLSYEQYF
v_call: TRBV6-1; j_call: TRBJ2-1; cdr3_aa: CASSEGTGKYNEQFF
v_call: TRBV28; j_call: TRBJ2-3; cdr3_aa: CASSLYQGAGTDTQYF
v_call: TRBV7-2; j_call: TRBJ1-4; cdr3_aa: CASSLNGNDEKLFF
v_call: TRBV19; j_call: TRBJ2-7; cdr3_aa: CASSPGTAGYEQYF
v_call: TRBV5-6; j_call: TRBJ1-1; cdr3_aa: CASSLAGGFPNTEAFF
v_call: TRBV7-6; j_call: TRBJ2-7; cdr3_aa: CASSAYRGPHYEQYF
v_call: TRBV9; j_call: TRBJ2-1; cdr3_aa: CASSVVAGGLNEQFF